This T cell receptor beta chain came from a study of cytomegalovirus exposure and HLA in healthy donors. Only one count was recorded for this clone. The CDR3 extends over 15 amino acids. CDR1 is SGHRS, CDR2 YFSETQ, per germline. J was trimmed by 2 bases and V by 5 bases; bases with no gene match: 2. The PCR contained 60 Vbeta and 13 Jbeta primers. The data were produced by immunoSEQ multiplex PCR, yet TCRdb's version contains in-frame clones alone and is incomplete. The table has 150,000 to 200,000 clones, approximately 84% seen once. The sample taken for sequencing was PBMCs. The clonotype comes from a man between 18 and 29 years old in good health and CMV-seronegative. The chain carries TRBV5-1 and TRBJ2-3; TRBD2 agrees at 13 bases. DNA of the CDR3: TGCGCCAGCAGGACTAGCGGGGGGTCCACAGATACGCAGTATTTT. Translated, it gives CASRTSGGSTDTQYF.